This T cell receptor beta chain appears in the sequencing data of a study of tissue T cells after allogeneic stem cell transplantation. Study information: Graft-versus-host disease patients received grafts, four unmodified and three CD34-selected to deplete T cells.

This clone was seen a handful of times. What it recognizes is unknown. The method was immunoSEQ multiplex PCR; TCRdb's version includes in-frame clones alone and lacks a portion of them. The sample yields approximately 4,500 clones, roughly 78% seen once. Steroid-refractory graft-versus-host disease after allogeneic hematopoietic cell transplant qualified adults for prospective research-autopsy enrollment. Germline lookup yields CDR1 SGHRS and CDR2 YFSETQ. V was pared by 4 bases and J by 9 bases, with 18 bases between. This CDR3 has 14 amino acids. Study-level results: Some tissue clones might be persisting host cells; their alloreactivity or antigen specificity was not determined.

This clonotype was sampled from a male patient over 55 with steroid-refractory graft-versus-host disease after an allogeneic stem cell transplant. A share of the T cells may be of graft donor origin. The rearrangement uses TRBV5-1 and TRBJ2-3, with unresolved D. Source: esophageal tissue, taken at autopsy. CDR3 DNA: TGCGCCAGCAGCCTGGAGAGACGTGATACCACGCAGTATTTT. The encoded protein is CASSLERRDTTQYF.